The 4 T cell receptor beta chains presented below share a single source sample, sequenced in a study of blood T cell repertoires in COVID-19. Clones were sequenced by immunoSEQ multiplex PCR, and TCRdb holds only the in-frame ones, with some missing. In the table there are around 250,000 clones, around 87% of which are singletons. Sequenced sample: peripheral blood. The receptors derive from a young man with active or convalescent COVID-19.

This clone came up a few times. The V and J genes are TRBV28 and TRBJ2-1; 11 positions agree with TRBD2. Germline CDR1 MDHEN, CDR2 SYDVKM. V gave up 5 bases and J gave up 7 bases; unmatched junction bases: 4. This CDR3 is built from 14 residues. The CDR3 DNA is TGTGCCAGCAGTACTAGCGGGGGACTTAATGAGCAGTTCTTC. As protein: CASSTSGGLNEQFF.

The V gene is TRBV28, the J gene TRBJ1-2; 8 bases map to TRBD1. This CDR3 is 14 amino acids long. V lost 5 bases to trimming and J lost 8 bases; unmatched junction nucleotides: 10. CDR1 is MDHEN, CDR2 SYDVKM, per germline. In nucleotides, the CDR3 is TGTGCCAGCAGTGTGACAGGGGAAAAATACGGCTACACCTTC. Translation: CASSVTGEKYGYTF.

CDR3 in amino acids: CASPKAFF. In nucleotides, the CDR3 is TGTGCCAGCCCTAAGGCTTTCTTT. The chain recombines TRBV19 with TRBJ1-1; D not resolved. This CDR3 is 8 amino acids long. V dropped 9 bases and J dropped 11 bases, with 7 bases sitting between them. CDR1 LNHDA and CDR2 SQIVND come from the germline V gene (reference sequence). The variable domain in full, completed from reference TRBV19 and TRBJ1-1, reads DGGITQSPKYLFRKEGQNVTLSCEQNLNHDAMYWYRQDPGQGLRLIYYSQIVNDFQKGDIAEGYSVSREKKESFPLTVTSAQKNPTAFYLCASPKAFFGQGTRLTVV.

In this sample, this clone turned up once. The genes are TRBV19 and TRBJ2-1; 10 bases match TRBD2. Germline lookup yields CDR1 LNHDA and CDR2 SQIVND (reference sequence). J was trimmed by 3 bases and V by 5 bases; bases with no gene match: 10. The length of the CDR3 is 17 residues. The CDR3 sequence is CASSSTSLAGIYNEQFF. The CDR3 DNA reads TGTGCCAGTAGTTCAACCTCACTAGCGGGAATCTACAATGAGCAGTTCTTC.